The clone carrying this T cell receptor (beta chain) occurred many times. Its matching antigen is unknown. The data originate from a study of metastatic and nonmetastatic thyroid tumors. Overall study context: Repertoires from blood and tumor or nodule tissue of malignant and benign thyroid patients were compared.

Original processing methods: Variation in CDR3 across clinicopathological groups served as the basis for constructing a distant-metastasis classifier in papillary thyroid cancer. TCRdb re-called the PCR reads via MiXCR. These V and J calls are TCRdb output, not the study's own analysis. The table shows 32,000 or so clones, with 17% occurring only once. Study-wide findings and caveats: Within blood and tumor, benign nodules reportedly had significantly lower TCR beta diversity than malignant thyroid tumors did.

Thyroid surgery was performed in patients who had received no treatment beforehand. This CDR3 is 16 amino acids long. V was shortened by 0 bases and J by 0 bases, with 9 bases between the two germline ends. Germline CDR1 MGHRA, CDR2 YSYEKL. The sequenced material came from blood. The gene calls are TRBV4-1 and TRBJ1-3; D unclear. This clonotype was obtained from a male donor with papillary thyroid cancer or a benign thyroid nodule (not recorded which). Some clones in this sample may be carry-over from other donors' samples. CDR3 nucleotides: TGCGCCAGCAGCCAAGATCGGATTTTCTCTGGAAACACCATATATTTT. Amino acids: CASSQDRIFSGNTIYF.